One and the same sample provided the 27 T cell receptor beta chains below, sequenced in a study of PD-1 blockade in classical Hodgkin lymphoma. Using immunoSEQ multiplex PCR, the repertoire was profiled, and TCRdb retains in-frame clones only, with some absent. The sample yields approximately 27,000 clones, roughly 71% seen once. No patient escaped relapse after autologous stem cell transplantation, and brentuximab vedotin exposure varied. The material sequenced was peripheral blood mononuclear cells (PBMCs), taken before the second cycle of nivolumab. Source of these receptors: a human donor with classical Hodgkin lymphoma.

CDR3 sequence reads: CASSLNDGNQPQHF. In nucleotides, the CDR3 is TGTGCCAGCAGTTTAAACGATGGCAATCAGCCCCAGCATTTT. The chain carries TRBV28 and TRBJ1-5; D unresolved. The germline V and J ends were trimmed by 2 bases and 2 bases, with 7 bases remaining between them. The CDR3 has 14 amino acids. Germline CDR1 reads MDHEN; CDR2 reads SYDVKM.

The chain recombines TRBV27 with TRBJ1-6; tentatively, D is TRBD1 (5 bases). The germline V gene has CDR1 MNHEY and CDR2 SMNVEV (reference sequence). V gave up 8 bases and J gave up 10 bases, with 9 bases separating them. This CDR3 contains 11 residues. The CDR3 loop reads CASPRGSPLHF. The CDR3 region has the DNA TGTGCCAGCCCTCGGGGCTCACCCCTCCACTTT.

V and J are TRBV5-1 and TRBJ2-4; a possible D gene is TRBD2 (6 bases). The ends were cut back, 7 bases at V and 5 bases at J, with 16 bases in the middle. This CDR3 contains 14 residues. Germline V gene lookup returns CDR1 SGHRS and CDR2 YFSETQ. In nucleotides, the CDR3 is TGCGCCAGCCGGAGGGGAGGACTTGAAAACATTCAGTACTTC. Its protein is CASRRGGLENIQYF.

The chain couples TRBV6-6 to TRBJ1-6; D is possibly TRBD1 (6 bases). CDR3 length: 16 amino acids. V was shortened by 6 bases and J by 7 bases, with 19 bases between the two germline ends. From germline, CDR1 is MNHNY and CDR2 SVGAGI (reference sequence). The CDR3 DNA reads TGTGCCAGCAGCGTACAGGGTCAACGGTTAAATTCACCCCTCCACTTT. It translates to CASSVQGQRLNSPLHF.

The J gene is TRBJ2-3, the V gene TRBV28; D gene unclear. With 5 bases removed from V and 0 bases from J, the gap between germline ends came to 3 bases. The length of the CDR3 is 12 residues. Germline V lookup: CDR1 MDHEN, CDR2 SYDVKM. As DNA, the CDR3 is TGTGCCAGCAGTACAAGCACAGATACGCAGTATTTT. It translates to CASSTSTDTQYF.

CDR3 sequence (DNA): TGTGCCAGCAGCTCCACTGGGGGGGTGGTTAGCTATGGCTACACCTTC. Its protein product is CASSSTGGVVSYGYTF. The J gene is TRBJ1-2, the V gene TRBV7-2; D possibly corresponds to TRBD1 (5 bases). From germline, CDR1 is SGHTA and CDR2 FQGNSA. V shed 4 bases and J shed 4 bases, with 19 bases lying between them. The CDR3 totals 16 residues.

This chain joins TRBV7-9 and TRBJ1-2; the D gene is possibly TRBD1 (6 bases). Trimming stripped 2 bases from V and 10 bases from J, with 8 bases between. In germline, CDR1 is SEHNR, CDR2 FQNEAQ (reference sequence). This CDR3 has 11 amino acids. The CDR3 loop reads CASSLRGAYTF. The CDR3 DNA is TGTGCCAGCAGCTTAAGGGGGGCCTACACCTTC.

The gene calls are TRBV6-5 and TRBJ2-2; weak D call: TRBD2 (6 bases). CDR1 is MNHEY and CDR2 is SVGAGI in the germline V gene. CDR3 length: 13 residues. V gave up 5 bases and J gave up 5 bases, with 9 bases separating them. CDR3 amino acids: CASSRGYTGELFF. DNA of the CDR3: TGTGCCAGCAGTCGGGGGTATACCGGGGAGCTGTTTTTT.

The chain combines TRBV11-2 with TRBJ2-1; TRBD2 aligns across 15 bases. Germline V gene lookup returns CDR1 SGHAT and CDR2 FQNNGV. V lost 6 bases to trimming and J lost 6 bases; unmatched junction nucleotides: 15. The CDR3 extends over 19 amino acids. Here the CDR3 DNA reads TGTGCCAGCAGGTCCGGGACTAGCGGGAGGATTAGGCTAGTCAATGAGCAGTTCTTC. This translates into CASRSGTSGRIRLVNEQFF.

This clone was found many times. The chain is built from TRBV4-1 and TRBJ1-1; D might be TRBD1 (6 bases). The CDR3 is 15 residues long. CDR1 is MGHRA and CDR2 is YSYEKL in the germline V gene. Trimming shortened V by 1 base and J by 0 bases, and 9 bases separated the two germline ends. CDR3 region: CASSQGGLLNTEAFF. In nucleotides, the CDR3 is TGCGCCAGCAGCCAAGGGGGGCTCCTGAACACTGAAGCTTTCTTT.

This chain's CDR3 is CASSIRGLAAYNEQFF. CDR3 coding DNA: TGTGCCAGTAGTATTCGGGGCCTAGCAGCATACAATGAGCAGTTCTTC. The genes are TRBV19 and TRBJ2-1; D possibly uses TRBD1 or TRBD2 (5 bases each). This CDR3 is 16 amino acids long. Germline CDR1 reads LNHDA; CDR2 reads SQIVND (reference sequence). Trimming cost V 3 bases and J 4 bases, with 16 bases left between them. Together with reference TRBV19 and TRBJ2-1, the CDR3 gives the full variable domain: DGGITQSPKYLFRKEGQNVTLSCEQNLNHDAMYWYRQDPGQGLRLIYYSQIVNDFQKGDIAEGYSVSREKKESFPLTVTSAQKNPTAFYLCASSIRGLAAYNEQFFGPGTRLTVL.

This clone was picked up a small number of times. The chain uses TRBV19 and TRBJ1-5; tentatively, D is TRBD1 (5 bases). Between the trimmed V and J ends, which lost 5 bases and 1 base, there was a span of 12 bases. Germline V gene lookup returns CDR1 LNHDA and CDR2 SQIVND (reference sequence). This CDR3 contains 15 residues. CDR3 sequence (DNA): TGTGCCAGTAGTCCTGGACATTTGAGCAATCAGCCCCAGCATTTT. It specifies CASSPGHLSNQPQHF.

As regards this clone: A much larger clonotype is one base distant, so this may be a read error. The chain uses TRBV4-3 and TRBJ2-2, with 9 bases matching TRBD2. The CDR3 has 17 amino acids. Germline V gene lookup returns CDR1 LGHNA and CDR2 YSLEER. The ends lost 0 bases at V and 7 bases at J; junction bases unmatched: 9. CDR3 sequence (DNA): TGCGCCAGCAGCCAAGAGCGTTGCGGGGGGGAGAACGGGGAGCTGTTTTTT. Translation gives CASSQERCGGENGELFF.

The chain couples TRBV7-6 to TRBJ2-5, with TRBD1 as a possible D gene (5 bases). The CDR3 has 16 residues. Germline CDR1 is SGHVS and CDR2 is FNYEAQ. V lost 1 base and J lost 7, with 19 bases in between. The DNA for the CDR3 is TGTGCCAGCAGCTTAGGTTCTGTAGGGGCCATCGGGACCCAGTACTTC. This translates into CASSLGSVGAIGTQYF.

This clone was found once. The CDR3: CASSLGGDFYEQYV. The CDR3 DNA reads TGTGCCAGCAGCCTCGGCGGCGATTTCTACGAGCAGTACGTC. The chain has TRBV7-9 and TRBJ2-7; D remains unclear. CDR3 length: 14 residues. The V gene's germline CDR1 is SEHNR and CDR2 FQNEAQ (reference sequence). Between the trimmed V and J ends, which lost 5 bases and 3 bases, there was a span of 14 bases.

The table lists this clone with a count of one. V usage is TRBV28 and J usage is TRBJ1-1, with D tentatively TRBD1 (6 bases). CDR3 length: 16 amino acids. Germline V gives CDR1 MDHEN, CDR2 SYDVKM. V lost 5 bases to trimming and J lost 2 bases, with 18 bases between them. Written as DNA, the CDR3 is TGTGCCAGCAGTCCGGCGGGGGCGCGGGGAAACACTGAAGCTTTCTTT. This gives the protein CASSPAGARGNTEAFF. The full variable domain, with the rest looked up from reference TRBV28 and TRBJ1-1, is DVKVTQSSRYLVKRTGEKVFLECVQDMDHENMFWYRQDPGLGLRLIYFSYDVKMKEKGDIPEGYSVSREKKERFSLILESASTNQTSMYLCASSPAGARGNTEAFFGQGTRLTVV.

This chain uses TRBV28 with TRBJ2-3, with TRBD1 identical over 9 bases. The CDR3 totals 15 residues. J lost 2 bases, V lost 8 bases, and 8 bases had no gene match. CDR1 is MDHEN and CDR2 is SYDVKM in the germline V gene. CDR3 amino acids: CASGPGTGPTDTQYF. CDR3 bases: TGTGCCAGCGGCCCCGGGACAGGGCCCACAGATACGCAGTATTTT.

The chain recombines TRBV4-3 with TRBJ2-2, with TRBD2 matching 9 bases. Germline-derived CDR1 and CDR2 are LGHNA and YSLEER. The CDR3 consists of 16 residues. The trim removed 1 base at V and 5 bases at J, leaving 5 bases unmatched. The CDR3 loop reads CASSQGLAGRTGELFF. CDR3 DNA sequence: TGCGCCAGCAGCCAAGGCCTAGCGGGAAGAACCGGGGAGCTGTTTTTT.

J is TRBJ2-3 and V is TRBV5-6; TRBD1 aligns across 10 bases. The CDR3 spans 16 residues. The germline V gene has CDR1 SGHDT and CDR2 YYEEEE. The ends lost 1 base at V and 4 bases at J; junction bases unmatched: 6. The CDR3 region has the DNA TGTGCCAGCAGCTTGATGGGCGGGACAGGGGCAGATACGCAGTATTTT. Translating it yields CASSLMGGTGADTQYF.

The V gene is TRBV11-2, the J gene TRBJ2-5; tentative D call: TRBD2 (5 bases). V lost 0 bases and J lost 1, with 15 bases in between. The CDR3 is 17 residues long. Germline CDR1 reads SGHAT; CDR2 reads FQNNGV. The CDR3 sequence is CASSLDLGGLVQETQYF. The CDR3, as DNA: TGTGCCAGCAGCTTAGACTTGGGCGGGCTCGTCCAAGAGACCCAGTACTTC. The entire variable domain, with the rest obtained from reference TRBV11-2 and TRBJ2-5, is as follows: EAGVAQSPRYKIIEKRQSVAFWCNPISGHATLYWYQQILGQGPKLLIQFQNNGVVDDSQLPKDRFSAERLKGVDSTLKIQPAKLEDSAVYLCASSLDLGGLVQETQYFGPGTRLLVL.

The rearrangement links TRBV7-2 to TRBJ1-1; possibly TRBD1 for D (5 bases). The germline CDR1 and CDR2 sequences are SGHTA and FQGNSA. This CDR3 comprises 13 residues. V lost 3 bases and J lost 1, with 6 bases in between. The CDR3 protein is CASSFGGNTEAFF. The CDR3 nucleotides are TGTGCCAGCAGCTTTGGGGGGAACACTGAAGCTTTCTTT.

The V gene is TRBV6-6, the J gene TRBJ2-5; either TRBD1 or TRBD2 may supply D (5 bases each). The CDR3 runs to 13 residues. Germline V gene sequence: CDR1 MNHNY, CDR2 SVGAGI (reference sequence). Trimming removed 8 bases at V and 5 bases at J, with 15 bases between. CDR3 sequence reads: CASSGPTRETQYF. The CDR3 bases are TGTGCCAGCTCGGGACCGACCCGGGAGACCCAGTACTTC.

The V gene is TRBV9, the J gene TRBJ2-5, with TRBD1 matching over 11 bases. This CDR3 has 15 residues. J lost 5 bases, V lost 4 bases, and 7 bases had no gene match. From germline, CDR1 is SGDLS and CDR2 YYNGEE. In nucleotides, the CDR3 is TGTGCCAGCAGCTTGGCGGACAGGGGGCGTGAGACCCAGTACTTC. Its protein is CASSLADRGRETQYF.

V and J are TRBV6-1 and TRBJ1-2; the match to TRBD1 covers 12 bases. This CDR3 has 15 residues. The trim removed 6 bases at V and 1 base at J, leaving 3 bases unmatched. The germline gives CDR1 MNHNS, CDR2 SASEGT. The CDR3 nucleotides are TGTGCCAGCAGGGGACAGGGGGCCGGTAACTATGGCTACACCTTC. Amino acids: CASRGQGAGNYGYTF.

The CDR3 sequence is CASSLFIGRGQNNEQFF. The DNA of the CDR3 is TGTGCCAGCAGCTTGTTCATTGGGAGGGGGCAAAACAATGAGCAGTTCTTC. V and J are TRBV11-2 and TRBJ2-1; D possibly uses TRBD1 or TRBD2 (7 bases each). Trimming left V 3 bases short and J 5 bases short, with 20 bases between. The V gene's germline CDR1 is SGHAT and CDR2 FQNNGV. The CDR3 is 17 amino acids.

Regarding this clone: Compared with germline, one end of the junction differs, possibly owing to a read error. The gene calls are TRBV5-4 and TRBJ2-5; 9 bases align to TRBD2. Germline CDR1 and CDR2: SGHNT and YYREEE (reference sequence). The CDR3 is made up of 16 amino acids. DNA for the CDR3: TGTGCCGGCAGCACCCAGCGGGGGGCGGACGGGGAGACCCAGTACTTC. Its translation: CAGSTQRGADGETQYF.

V gene TRBV7-2 combines with J gene TRBJ1-2, with D maybe TRBD1 (6 bases). Germline CDR1 is SGHTA and CDR2 is FQGNSA. The CDR3 has 17 residues. V shed 1 base and J shed 0 bases, with 15 bases lying between them. The CDR3 protein is CASSLEVTGGANYGYTF. In DNA form, the CDR3 reads TGTGCCAGCAGCTTAGAAGTAACGGGGGGCGCTAACTATGGCTACACCTTC.